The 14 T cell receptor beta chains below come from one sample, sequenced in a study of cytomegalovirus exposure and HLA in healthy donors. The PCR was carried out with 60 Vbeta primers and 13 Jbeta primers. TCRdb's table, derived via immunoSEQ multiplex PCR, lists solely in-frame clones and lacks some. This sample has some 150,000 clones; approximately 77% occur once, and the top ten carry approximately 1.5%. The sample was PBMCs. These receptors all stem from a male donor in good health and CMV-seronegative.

CDR3 sequence reads: CASNGGSGRLGETQYF. The CDR3 DNA follows: TGTGCCAGCAACGGGGGTAGCGGGAGATTGGGAGAGACCCAGTACTTC. The rearrangement joins TRBV2 to TRBJ2-5, with TRBD2 matching 9 bases. Trimming took 7 bases from V and 4 from J; bases not matched to a gene: 13. The germline V gene encodes CDR1 SNHLY and CDR2 FYNNEI. This CDR3 comprises 16 residues.

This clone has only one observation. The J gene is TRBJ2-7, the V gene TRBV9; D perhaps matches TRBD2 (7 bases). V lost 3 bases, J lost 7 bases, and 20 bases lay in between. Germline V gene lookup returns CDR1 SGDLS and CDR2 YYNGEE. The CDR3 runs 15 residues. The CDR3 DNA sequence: TGTGCCAGCAGCGCCCTACAGGGTGGAGCGGGGGAGCAGTACTTC. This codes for CASSALQGGAGEQYF.

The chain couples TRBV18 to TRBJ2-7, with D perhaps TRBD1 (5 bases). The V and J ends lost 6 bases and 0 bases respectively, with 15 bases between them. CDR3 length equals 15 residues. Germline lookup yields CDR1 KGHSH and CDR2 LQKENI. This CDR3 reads CASSSQARSSYEQYF. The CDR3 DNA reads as TGTGCCAGCTCGTCACAGGCCCGGAGCTCCTACGAGCAGTACTTC.

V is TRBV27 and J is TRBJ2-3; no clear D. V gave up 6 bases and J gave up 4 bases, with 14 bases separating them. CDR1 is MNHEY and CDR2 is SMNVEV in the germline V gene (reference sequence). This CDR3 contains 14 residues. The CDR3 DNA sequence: TGTGCCAGCAGAATAGGTGGGCCCTCAGATACGCAGTATTTT. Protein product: CASRIGGPSDTQYF.

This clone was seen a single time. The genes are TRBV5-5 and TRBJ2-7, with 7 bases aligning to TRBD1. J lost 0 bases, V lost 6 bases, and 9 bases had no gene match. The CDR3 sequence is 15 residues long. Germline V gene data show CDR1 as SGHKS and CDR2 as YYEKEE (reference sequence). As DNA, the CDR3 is TGTGCCAGCAATAATAACAGGGGAAGCTCCTACGAGCAGTACTTC. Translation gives CASNNNRGSSYEQYF.

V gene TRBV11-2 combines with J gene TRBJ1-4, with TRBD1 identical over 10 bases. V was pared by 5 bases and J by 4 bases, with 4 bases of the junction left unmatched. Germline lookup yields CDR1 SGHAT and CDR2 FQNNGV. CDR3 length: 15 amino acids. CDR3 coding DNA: TGTGCCAGCAGCGATCGGACAGGGGGTAATGAAAAACTGTTTTTT. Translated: CASSDRTGGNEKLFF.

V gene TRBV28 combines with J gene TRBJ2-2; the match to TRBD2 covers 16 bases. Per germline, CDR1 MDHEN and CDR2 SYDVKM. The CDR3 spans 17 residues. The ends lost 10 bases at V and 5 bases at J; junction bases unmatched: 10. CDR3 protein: CATGPGTSGGVTGELFF. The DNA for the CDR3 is TGTGCCACTGGTCCCGGGACTAGCGGGGGGGTTACCGGGGAGCTGTTTTTT.

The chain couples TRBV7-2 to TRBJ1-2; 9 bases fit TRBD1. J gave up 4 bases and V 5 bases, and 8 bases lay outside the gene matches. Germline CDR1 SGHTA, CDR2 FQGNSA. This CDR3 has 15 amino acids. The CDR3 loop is CASSTRTGVGYGYTF. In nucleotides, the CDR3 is TGTGCCAGCAGCACCAGGACAGGGGTCGGCTATGGCTACACCTTC.

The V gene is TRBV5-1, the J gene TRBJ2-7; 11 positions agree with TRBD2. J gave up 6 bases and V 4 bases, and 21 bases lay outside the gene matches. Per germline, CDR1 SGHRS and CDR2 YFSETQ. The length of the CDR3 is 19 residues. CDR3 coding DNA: TGCGCCAGCAGCCCCCTAGTAGCCTTACCGACTAGCGGGATGGTCGAGCAGTACTTC. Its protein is CASSPLVALPTSGMVEQYF.

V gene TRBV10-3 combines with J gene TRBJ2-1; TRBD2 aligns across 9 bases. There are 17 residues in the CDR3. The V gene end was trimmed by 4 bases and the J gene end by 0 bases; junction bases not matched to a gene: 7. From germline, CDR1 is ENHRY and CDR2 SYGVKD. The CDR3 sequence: CAISVIAGESSYNEQFF. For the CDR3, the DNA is TGTGCCATCAGTGTAATAGCGGGAGAGAGCTCCTACAATGAGCAGTTCTTC.

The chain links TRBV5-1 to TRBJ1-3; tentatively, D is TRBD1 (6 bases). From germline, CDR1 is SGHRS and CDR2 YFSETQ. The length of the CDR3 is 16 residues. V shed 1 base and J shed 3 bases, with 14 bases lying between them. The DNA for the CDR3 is TGCGCCAGCAGCTTGACAGGGCTGAGGTATGGAAACACCATATATTTT. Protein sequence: CASSLTGLRYGNTIYF.

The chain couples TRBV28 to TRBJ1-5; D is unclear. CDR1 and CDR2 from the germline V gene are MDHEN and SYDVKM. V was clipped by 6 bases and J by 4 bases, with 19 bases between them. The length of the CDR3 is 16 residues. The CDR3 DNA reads TGTGCCAGCAGGCCCAGAGGACTCACGGGGAATCAGCCCCAGCATTTT. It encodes CASRPRGLTGNQPQHF.

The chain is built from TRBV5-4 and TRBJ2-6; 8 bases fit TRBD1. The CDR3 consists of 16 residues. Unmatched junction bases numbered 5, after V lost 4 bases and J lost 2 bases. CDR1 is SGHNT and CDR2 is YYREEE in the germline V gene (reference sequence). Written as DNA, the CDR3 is TGTGCCAGCAGCCCCGCGACAGGGGCTGGGGCCAACGTCCTGACTTTC. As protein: CASSPATGAGANVLTF.

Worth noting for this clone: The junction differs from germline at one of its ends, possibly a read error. The CDR3 region has the DNA TGTTCCAGCAGCTTAGCAGGGACTGGGATCGTGTACACTGAAGCTTTCTTT. Amino acids: CSSSLAGTGIVYTEAFF. This sequence joins TRBV7-9 and TRBJ1-1; tentative D call: TRBD1 (5 bases). The germline CDR1 and CDR2 sequences are SEHNR and FQNEAQ (reference sequence). The CDR3 loop spans 17 amino acids. The full variable domain, rest sourced from reference TRBV7-9 and TRBJ1-1, is DTGVSQNPRHKITKRGQNVTFRCDPISEHNRLYWYRQTLGQGPEFLTYFQNEAQLEKSRLLSDRFSAERPKGSFSTLEIQRTEQGDSAMYLCSSSLAGTGIVYTEAFFGQGTRLTVV.